Listed below are T cell receptor beta chains from one sample, sequenced in a study of cytomegalovirus exposure and HLA in healthy donors. TCRdb's table, derived via immunoSEQ multiplex PCR, lists solely in-frame clones and lacks some. The repertoire holds under 150,000 clones, with around 72% as singletons. The sample taken for sequencing was PBMCs. These receptor sequences come from a human donor in good health. CDR3s include the opening cysteine and the closing phenylalanine or tryptophan. The D gene is left open where the match is weak. Size tells how often a clone was seen (once, few, many) or the class of an expanded clone, and some rows leave it out.

v_call	d_call	cdr3_length	clone_size	j_call	cdr3_aa	cdr3_nt
TRBV4-1	-	14	-	TRBJ2-1	CASSPSKTDNEQFF	TGCGCCAGCAGCCCTAGCAAAACGGACAATGAGCAGTTCTTC
TRBV5-4	TRBD2	16	-	TRBJ2-2	CASSSQREFNTGELFF	TGTGCCAGCAGCTCGCAGCGGGAGTTTAACACCGGGGAGCTGTTTTTT
TRBV19	TRBD1	13	-	TRBJ1-5	CASSFDRGQPQHF	TGTGCCAGTAGCTTCGACAGGGGTCAGCCCCAGCATTTT
TRBV27	TRBD1	15	-	TRBJ1-6	CASSLITGGESPLHF	TGTGCCAGCAGTTTGATAACAGGGGGGGAATCACCCCTCCACTTT
TRBV6-1	TRBD1	15	-	TRBJ1-5	CASSGMTGSHQPQHF	TGTGCCAGCAGCGGGATGACAGGGAGCCATCAGCCCCAGCATTTT
TRBV11-2	TRBD1	18	-	TRBJ2-1	CASSLQGAGSRFYNEQFF	TGTGCCAGCAGCTTACAGGGGGCGGGAAGTCGGTTCTACAATGAGCAGTTCTTC
TRBV5-1	TRBD1	15	-	TRBJ1-2	CASSLGVDRGLGYTF	TGCGCCAGCAGCTTGGGTGTGGACAGGGGGCTCGGCTACACCTTC
TRBV13	-	13	once	TRBJ2-6	CASSLLGANVLTF	TGTGCCAGCAGCTTACTGGGGGCCAACGTCCTGACTTTC
TRBV7-2	-	17	few	TRBJ2-3	CASSFRTSLPSTDTQYF	TGTGCCAGCAGCTTTAGAACTAGCCTGCCTAGCACAGATACGCAGTATTTT
TRBV5-1	TRBD2	15	-	TRBJ2-7	CASSLGVTSGYEQYF	TGCGCCAGCAGCTTGGGTGTGACTAGCGGCTACGAGCAGTACTTC
TRBV11-2	TRBD1	15	-	TRBJ1-2	CASSLGQGANYGYTF	TGTGCCAGCAGCCTAGGACAGGGGGCTAACTATGGCTACACCTTC
TRBV5-1	TRBD1	14	few	TRBJ1-2	CASSLEGTVYGYTF	TGCGCCAGCAGCTTGGAGGGGACAGTCTATGGCTACACCTTC
TRBV9	-	16	-	TRBJ1-3	CASSVVDGGVRNTIYF	TGTGCCAGCAGCGTAGTGGACGGCGGGGTTCGGAACACCATATATTTT
TRBV4-3	-	15	once	TRBJ1-1	CASSQTQAGVAEAFF	TGCGCCAGCAGCCAAACACAGGCGGGGGTGGCTGAAGCTTTCTTT
TRBV19	-	13	-	TRBJ2-7	CASGLQNGYEQYF	TGTGCCAGTGGACTCCAAAACGGCTACGAGCAGTACTTC
TRBV7-9	-	15	-	TRBJ2-1	CASKLSAGVGDEQFF	TGTGCCAGCAAGCTATCCGCAGGGGTCGGGGATGAGCAGTTCTTC
TRBV5-1	TRBD2	15	-	TRBJ2-7	CASSLGTSPPYEQYF	TGCGCCAGCAGCCTGGGGACTAGCCCTCCCTACGAGCAGTACTTC
TRBV9	-	14	-	TRBJ1-1	CASSSAGLNTEAFF	TGTGCCAGCAGCTCAGCAGGGTTGAACACTGAAGCTTTCTTT
TRBV7-9	TRBD1	13	-	TRBJ1-1	CASSLTGGTEAFF	TGTGCCAGCAGCTTGACAGGGGGCACTGAAGCTTTCTTT
TRBV6-5	-	13	-	TRBJ1-5	CASSYGRGQPQHF	TGTGCCAGCAGTTACGGGAGGGGCCAGCCCCAGCATTTT
TRBV4-2	TRBD1	14	-	TRBJ2-7	CASSQDRGAYEQYF	TGTGCCAGCAGCCAGGACAGGGGGGCCTACGAGCAGTACTTC
TRBV6-1	TRBD1	13	-	TRBJ2-7	CASIGTGLYEQYF	TGTGCCAGCATCGGGACAGGGTTGTACGAGCAGTACTTC
TRBV7-9	TRBD1	14	-	TRBJ1-1	CASSLAGTGGEAFF	TGTGCCAGCAGCTTAGCCGGGACAGGGGGAGAAGCTTTCTTT
TRBV6-1	-	16	-	TRBJ1-3	CASSEIWGLSGNTIYF	TGTGCCAGCAGTGAAATTTGGGGGCTCAGTGGAAACACCATATATTTT
TRBV14	TRBD2	20	-	TRBJ2-2	CASSQVTWTSGSGDTGELFF	TGTGCCAGCAGCCAAGTAACGTGGACTAGCGGGAGCGGCGACACCGGGGAGCTGTTTTTT
TRBV4-2	TRBD1	15	-	TRBJ2-1	CASSPRDRPYNEQFF	TGTGCCAGCAGCCCGCGGGACAGGCCTTACAATGAGCAGTTCTTC
TRBV6-4	TRBD2	14	-	TRBJ2-7	CASSPSGVSYEQYF	TGTGCCAGCAGTCCTAGCGGGGTCTCCTACGAGCAGTACTTC
TRBV5-6	TRBD2	15	-	TRBJ2-5	CASSWTSGRQETQYF	TGTGCCAGCAGCTGGACTAGCGGGAGGCAAGAGACCCAGTACTTC
TRBV27	TRBD2	18	-	TRBJ2-1	CASYERPVLAGAPNEQFF	TGTGCCAGCTACGAGCGACCGGTACTAGCGGGAGCCCCCAATGAGCAGTTCTTC
TRBV29-1	-	12	-	TRBJ2-3	CSVARGADTQYF	TGCAGCGTTGCCCGGGGGGCTGATACGCAGTATTTT
TRBV6-1	-	13	-	TRBJ1-6	CASSQALGSPLHF	TGTGCCAGCTCCCAGGCCCTTGGTTCACCCCTCCACTTT
TRBV28	TRBD1	18	-	TRBJ2-2	CASSLSLRAGGLAGELFF	TGTGCCAGCAGTTTATCCCTTAGGGCAGGGGGCTTGGCCGGGGAGCTGTTTTTT
TRBV7-2	-	16	-	TRBJ2-7	CASSPEVEVRPDEQYF	TGTGCCAGCAGCCCCGAGGTGGAGGTGAGGCCGGACGAGCAGTACTTC
TRBV11-3	TRBD2	15	-	TRBJ2-5	CASGSGTSEWETQYF	TGTGCCAGCGGCTCCGGGACTAGCGAGTGGGAGACCCAGTACTTC
TRBV2	-	16	-	TRBJ1-5	CASSSIGGVSNQPQHF	TGTGCCAGCTCCTCAATCGGGGGGGTTAGCAATCAGCCCCAGCATTTT
TRBV27	TRBD1	14	few	TRBJ2-3	CASSFPGGRDTQYF	TGTGCCAGCAGTTTTCCAGGGGGCAGAGATACGCAGTATTTT
TRBV6-1	-	16	-	TRBJ2-2	CASSAPSAGNTGELFF	TGTGCCAGCAGTGCCCCTTCAGCGGGGAACACCGGGGAGCTGTTTTTT
TRBV6-1	-	10	-	TRBJ1-5	CASNPSPQHF	TGTGCTTCTAACCCCTCCCCCCAGCATTTT
TRBV5-1	TRBD1	12	-	TRBJ2-1	CASSAWDREQFF	TGCGCCAGCAGCGCCTGGGACAGGGAGCAGTTCTTC